The rows below give T cell receptor beta chains drawn from one sample of a study of cytomegalovirus exposure and HLA in healthy donors. Only in-frame clones appear in the TCRdb table, and some are missing; sequencing was by immunoSEQ multiplex PCR. Reported are under 95,000 clones; the ten largest clones contain about 3.8%. The sequencing input was PBMCs. All receptors derive from a man younger than 35 in good health and CMV-seropositive. The conserved cysteine and the conserved F or W are not part of the CDR3 here.

J gene | V gene | CDR3 protein
TRBJ2-6 | TRBV5-4 | ASSDTSGANVLT
TRBJ1-4 | TRBV6-5 | ASSSGTGAEKLF
TRBJ1-2 | TRBV21-1 | ASTGRRGGYT
TRBJ2-7 | TRBV6-1 | ASRTETNTYEQY
TRBJ2-3 | TRBV5-1 | ASSLEGTGGDTQY
TRBJ2-7 | TRBV18 | ASSPPDRVRPSNEQY
. | TRBV5-1 | ASRRGTGGSYEQY
TRBJ1-2 | TRBV6-6 | ASSYPSTGRGYGYT
TRBJ1-1 | TRBV6-5 | ASSPWQNTEAF
TRBJ1-1 | TRBV7-8 | ASSVNKGGTGGWATEAF
TRBJ1-5 | TRBV2 | ASSDSSGAVNNQPQH
TRBJ1-5 | TRBV6-1 | ASRDNRGGSQPQH
TRBJ2-5 | TRBV15 | ATSRDQVVDTQY
TRBJ2-2 | TRBV27 | ASSLWASGPYTGELF
TRBJ1-5 | TRBV19 | AIGTGGGQPQH
TRBJ1-2 | TRBV6-1 | ASSGRAQDRLNYGYT
TRBJ1-4 | TRBV18 | ASSYESGTENEKLF
TRBJ1-2 | TRBV4-1 | ASSKPGQRPYGYT
TRBJ2-7 | TRBV28 | ASRIPPRDRARAYEQY
TRBJ1-2 | TRBV6-5 | ASSTTGGVDDYT
TRBJ1-6 | TRBV14 | ASSQDPGIPLH
TRBJ2-2 | TRBV15 | ATSRGQGVNGELF
TRBJ1-2 | TRBV5-4 | ASSPRGPNYGYT
TRBJ1-1 | TRBV28 | ASRRDSEAF
TRBJ2-1 | TRBV5-1 | ASSLGQGPYNEQF
TRBJ1-3 | TRBV28 | ASSSPGQGSGNTIY
TRBJ2-2 | TRBV7-6 | ASSPHPQPNTGELF
TRBJ2-4 | TRBV2 | ASRSKLGQQY
TRBJ1-1 | TRBV19 | ASSSDRGLEAF
TRBJ1-5 | TRBV9 | ASSALGRDNQPQH
TRBJ2-7 | TRBV29-1 | SGIGTAYEQY
TRBJ1-4 | TRBV4-1 | ASSRTQGTATNEKLF
TRBJ2-7 | TRBV7-7 | ASSTIEGLAYEQY
TRBJ1-2 | TRBV11-2 | ASSFRDGIPGGYT
TRBJ1-4 | TRBV7-6 | ASSLSTGMRGEKLF
TRBJ2-5 | TRBV6-5 | ASSQWGQKETQY
TRBJ2-3 | TRBV28 | ASTFTDTQY
TRBJ1-5 | TRBV6-1 | ASSVHRGGQPQH
TRBJ2-3 | TRBV6-5 | ASSYRDRGPDTQY
TRBJ2-7 | TRBV27 | ASRYTGIRGYEQY
TRBJ2-7 | TRBV5-4 | ASSLGASGSYEQY